These 5 T cell receptor beta chains were all obtained from the same sample, sequenced in a study of Ad26.COV2.S vaccination and SARS-CoV-2 variants. Sequencing was performed with immunoSEQ multiplex PCR; in TCRdb, only in-frame clones are kept and a portion is missing. The data show roughly 500,000 clones, roughly 85% seen once. The treatment is: over 15 received Ad26.COV2.S at low or high dose, single or two shots; 5 received placebo; per-sample allocation not given. After the first vaccine or placebo injection, samples were drawn on day 63. The starting material was peripheral blood, obtained in a trial of Ad26.COV2.S vaccine versus placebo. All receptors derive from a person between 18 and 60 years old who received the Ad26.COV2.S COVID-19 vaccine or a placebo.

J is TRBJ2-1 and V is TRBV28; 10 nucleotides agree with TRBD2. The trim removed 5 bases at V and 5 bases at J, leaving 6 bases unmatched. The CDR3 has 15 amino acids. CDR1 MDHEN and CDR2 SYDVKM come from the germline V gene. CDR3 in DNA: TGTGCCAGCAGTGCAGCGGGAGGGCCCCACAATGAGCAGTTCTTC. As protein: CASSAAGGPHNEQFF.

The V and J genes are TRBV20-1 and TRBJ1-4, with D hard to call. From germline, CDR1 is DFQATT and CDR2 SNEGSKA (reference sequence). This CDR3 has 11 amino acids. Trimming shortened V by 4 bases and J by 4 bases, and 4 bases separated the two germline ends. CDR3 in amino acids: CSANFNEKLFF. The DNA for the CDR3 is TGCAGTGCTAACTTTAATGAAAAACTGTTTTTT.

The CDR3 is CASSDWTGGGYTF. The CDR3 bases are TGTGCCAGCAGTGACTGGACAGGGGGCGGCTACACCTTC. The chain carries TRBV6-2 or TRBV6-3 and TRBJ1-2, with 11 bases matching TRBD1. The J segment lost 8 bases and the V segment lost 5 bases, leaving 4 bases of the junction unmatched. The length of the CDR3 is 13 residues. Germline lookup yields CDR1 MNHEY and CDR2 SVGEGT.

The V gene is TRBV30, the J gene TRBJ2-7, with TRBD2 matching over 9 bases. Trimming cost V 0 bases and J 2 bases; bases outside gene matches: 5. The CDR3 runs 15 residues. Germline CDR1 GTSNPN, CDR2 SVGIG (reference sequence). Written as DNA, the CDR3 is TGTGCCTGGAGTGTACAGCTAGCGGGGACCTACGAGCAGTACTTC. This encodes CAWSVQLAGTYEQYF.

This chain joins TRBV12-3 or TRBV12-4 and TRBJ2-7, with D possibly being TRBD1 (6 bases). The CDR3 extends over 13 amino acids. V was clipped by 7 bases and J by 4 bases, with 14 bases between them. This CDR3 is CASTPGHGYEQYF. CDR3 in DNA: TGTGCCAGCACCCCGGGACATGGTTACGAGCAGTACTTC.